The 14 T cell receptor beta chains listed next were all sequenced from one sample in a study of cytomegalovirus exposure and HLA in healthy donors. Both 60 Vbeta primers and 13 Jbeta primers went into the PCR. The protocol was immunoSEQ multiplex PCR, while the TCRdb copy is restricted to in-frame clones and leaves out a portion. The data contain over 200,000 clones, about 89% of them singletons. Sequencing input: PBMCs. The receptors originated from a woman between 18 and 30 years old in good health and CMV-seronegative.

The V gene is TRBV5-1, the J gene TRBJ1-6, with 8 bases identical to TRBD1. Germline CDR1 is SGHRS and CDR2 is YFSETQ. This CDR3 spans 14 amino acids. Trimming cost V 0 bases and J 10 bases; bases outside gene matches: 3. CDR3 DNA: TGCGCCAGCAGCTTGGTAACAGGGGGGTCACCCCTCCACTTT. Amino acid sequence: CASSLVTGGSPLHF.

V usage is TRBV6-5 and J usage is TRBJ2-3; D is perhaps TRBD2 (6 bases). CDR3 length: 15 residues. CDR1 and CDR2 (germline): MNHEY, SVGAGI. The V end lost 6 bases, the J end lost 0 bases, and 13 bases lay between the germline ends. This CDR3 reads CASSPGLYSTDTQYF. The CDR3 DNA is TGTGCCAGCAGCCCGGGACTGTATAGCACAGATACGCAGTATTTT.

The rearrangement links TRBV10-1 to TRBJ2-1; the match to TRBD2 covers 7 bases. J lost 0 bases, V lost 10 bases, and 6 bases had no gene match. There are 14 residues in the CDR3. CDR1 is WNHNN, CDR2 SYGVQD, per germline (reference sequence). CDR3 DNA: TGCGCCACCCTGCGGGGGAGCTCCTACAATGAGCAGTTCTTC. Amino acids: CATLRGSSYNEQFF.

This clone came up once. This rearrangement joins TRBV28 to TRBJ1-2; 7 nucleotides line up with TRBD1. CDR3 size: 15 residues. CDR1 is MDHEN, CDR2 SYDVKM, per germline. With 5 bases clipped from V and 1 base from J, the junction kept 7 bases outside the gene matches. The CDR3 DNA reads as TGTGCCAGCAGTCCCCTGGACAGGAATAACTATGGCTACACCTTC. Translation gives CASSPLDRNNYGYTF.

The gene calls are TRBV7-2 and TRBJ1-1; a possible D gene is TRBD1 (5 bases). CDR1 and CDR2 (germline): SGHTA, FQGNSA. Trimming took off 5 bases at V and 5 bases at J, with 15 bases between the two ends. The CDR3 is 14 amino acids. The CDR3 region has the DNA TGTGCCAGCAGCCCGGACATCCGGCCGACTGAAGCTTTCTTT. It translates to CASSPDIRPTEAFF.

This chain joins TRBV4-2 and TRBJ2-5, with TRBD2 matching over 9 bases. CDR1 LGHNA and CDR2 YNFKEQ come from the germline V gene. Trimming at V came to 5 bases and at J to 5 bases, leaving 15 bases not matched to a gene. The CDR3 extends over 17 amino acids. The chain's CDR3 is CASSSSGGGVIYETQYF. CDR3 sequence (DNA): TGTGCCAGCAGCTCATCTGGCGGGGGGGTAATTTATGAGACCCAGTACTTC.

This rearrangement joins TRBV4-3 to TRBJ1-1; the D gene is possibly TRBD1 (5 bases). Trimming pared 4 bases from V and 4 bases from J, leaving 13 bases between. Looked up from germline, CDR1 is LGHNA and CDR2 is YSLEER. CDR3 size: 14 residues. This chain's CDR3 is CASSPGGGFTEAFF. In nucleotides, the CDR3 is TGCGCCAGCAGCCCGGGCGGGGGTTTCACTGAAGCTTTCTTT.

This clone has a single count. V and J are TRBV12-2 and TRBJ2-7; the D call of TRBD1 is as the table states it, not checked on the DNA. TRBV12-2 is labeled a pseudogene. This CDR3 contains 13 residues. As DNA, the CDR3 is TGTGCAAGTCGCACAGGACAGGGCTACGAGCAGTACTTC. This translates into CASRTGQGYEQYF.

The CDR3 sequence: CASSVTASPRPQHF. CDR3 nucleotide sequence: TGTGCCAGCAGTGTGACAGCGTCCCCTCGGCCCCAGCATTTT. The V gene is TRBV2, the J gene TRBJ1-5; D is possibly TRBD1 (5 bases). This CDR3 contains 14 residues. The germline V gene has CDR1 SNHLY and CDR2 FYNNEI. Trimming cost V 4 bases and J 9 bases, with 16 bases left between them.

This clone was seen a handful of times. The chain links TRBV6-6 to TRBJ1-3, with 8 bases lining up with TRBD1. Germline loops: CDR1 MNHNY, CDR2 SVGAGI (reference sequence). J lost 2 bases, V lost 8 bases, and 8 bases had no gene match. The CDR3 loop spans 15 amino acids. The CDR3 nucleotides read TGTGCCAGCCAAGGACAGGGAGCACCTGGAAACACCATATATTTT. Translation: CASQGQGAPGNTIYF.

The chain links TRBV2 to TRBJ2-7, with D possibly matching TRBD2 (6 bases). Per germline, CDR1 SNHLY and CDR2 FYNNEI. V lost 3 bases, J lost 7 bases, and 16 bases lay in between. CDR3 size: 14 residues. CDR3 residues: CASSDTGTGGEQYF. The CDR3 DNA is TGTGCCAGCAGTGATACCGGGACCGGGGGAGAGCAGTACTTC.

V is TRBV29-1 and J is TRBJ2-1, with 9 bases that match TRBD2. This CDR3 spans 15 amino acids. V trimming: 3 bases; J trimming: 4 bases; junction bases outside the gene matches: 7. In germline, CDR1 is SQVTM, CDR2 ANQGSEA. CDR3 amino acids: CSVEEASGIYNEQFF. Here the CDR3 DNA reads TGCAGCGTTGAGGAGGCTAGCGGGATTTACAATGAGCAGTTCTTC.

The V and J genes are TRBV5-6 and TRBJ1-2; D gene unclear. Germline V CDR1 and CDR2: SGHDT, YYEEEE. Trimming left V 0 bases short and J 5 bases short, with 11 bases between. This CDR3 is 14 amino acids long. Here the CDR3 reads CASSLAGGPYGYTF. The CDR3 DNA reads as TGTGCCAGCAGCTTGGCCGGTGGGCCTTATGGCTACACCTTC. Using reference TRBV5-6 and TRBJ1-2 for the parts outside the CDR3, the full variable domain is DAGVTQSPTHLIKTRGQQVTLRCSPKSGHDTVSWYQQALGQGPQFIFQYYEEEERQRGNFPDRFSGHQFPNYSSELNVNALLLGDSALYLCASSLAGGPYGYTFGSGTRLTVV.

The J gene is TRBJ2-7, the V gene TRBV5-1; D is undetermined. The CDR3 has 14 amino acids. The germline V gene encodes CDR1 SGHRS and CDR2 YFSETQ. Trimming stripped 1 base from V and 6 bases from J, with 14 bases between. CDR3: CASSLSPSTSEQYF. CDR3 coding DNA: TGCGCCAGCAGCTTGAGTCCGTCCACCAGCGAGCAGTACTTC.